Presented here are 10 T cell receptor beta chains from one specimen sequenced in a study of cytomegalovirus exposure and HLA in healthy donors. TCRdb's table, derived via immunoSEQ multiplex PCR, lists solely in-frame clones and lacks some. The sample shows around 99,000 clones, about 88% of them seen only once. Sequenced input: PBMCs. The receptors were sampled from a woman under 30 in good health and CMV-seronegative.

This sequence joins TRBV7-9 and TRBJ2-1, with 13 nucleotides matching TRBD2. V shed 6 bases, J shed 7 bases, and the junction held 6 bases outside the gene matches. Germline lookup yields CDR1 SEHNR and CDR2 FQNEAQ (reference sequence). The CDR3 is 15 residues long. CDR3 amino acids: CASRTTSGGGNEQFF. The CDR3 DNA reads as TGTGCCAGCAGAACCACTAGCGGGGGGGGTAATGAGCAGTTCTTC.

The V call is TRBV7-2, the J call TRBJ2-7, with D maybe TRBD1 (6 bases). This CDR3 spans 14 amino acids. Looked up from germline, CDR1 is SGHTA and CDR2 is FQGNSA. With 1 base removed from V and 4 bases from J, the gap between germline ends came to 11 bases. CDR3 nucleotides: TGTGCCAGCAGCTTAGGGAACAGGGCTTACGAGCAGTACTTC. Amino acids: CASSLGNRAYEQYF.

The V gene is TRBV28, the J gene TRBJ1-1; D ambiguous. Germline CDR1 reads MDHEN; CDR2 reads SYDVKM. The ends were cut back, 8 bases at V and 4 bases at J, with 8 bases in the middle. CDR3 size: 11 residues. CDR3 in amino acids: CASWSVTEAFF. Written as DNA, the CDR3 is TGTGCCAGCTGGTCAGTCACTGAAGCTTTCTTT. Filled out from reference TRBV28 and TRBJ1-1, the complete variable domain reads DVKVTQSSRYLVKRTGEKVFLECVQDMDHENMFWYRQDPGLGLRLIYFSYDVKMKEKGDIPEGYSVSREKKERFSLILESASTNQTSMYLCASWSVTEAFFGQGTRLTVV.

For this clone: One junction end does not reproduce the germline sequence, and a read error may be involved. The gene calls are TRBV27 and TRBJ1-1, with 7 bases matching TRBD1. Germline CDR1 and CDR2: MNHEY and SMNVEV (reference sequence). This CDR3 comprises 15 residues. The CDR3 region has the DNA TGTGCCAGCAGCTTATATACAGGGGAGAGCTCTGAAGCTTTCTTT. Translation: CASSLYTGESSEAFF.

This clone was observed once. The J gene is TRBJ1-2, the V gene TRBV7-9, with 7 nucleotides matching TRBD1. CDR1 is SEHNR and CDR2 is FQNEAQ in the germline V gene (reference sequence). The trim removed 4 bases at V and 8 bases at J, leaving 7 bases unmatched. The CDR3 spans 13 residues. The DNA of the CDR3 is TGTGCCAGCAGCTCGGGACAGCTCTCCGGCTACACCTTC. This gives the protein CASSSGQLSGYTF.

This clone has just one count. This rearrangement joins TRBV11-2 to TRBJ1-1; 9 positions match TRBD1. Losses at the gene ends were 4 bases for V and 4 bases for J; bases not matched to a gene: 16. CDR1 and CDR2 (germline): SGHAT, FQNNGV. CDR3 length: 18 amino acids. The CDR3 DNA is TGTGCCAGCAGCTCACAGAACCACTTCGAACAGGGGGCCACTGAAGCTTTCTTT. Translating gives CASSSQNHFEQGATEAFF. The full variable domain, with the rest looked up from reference TRBV11-2 and TRBJ1-1, is EAGVAQSPRYKIIEKRQSVAFWCNPISGHATLYWYQQILGQGPKLLIQFQNNGVVDDSQLPKDRFSAERLKGVDSTLKIQPAKLEDSAVYLCASSSQNHFEQGATEAFFGQGTRLTVV.

The chain uses TRBV30 and TRBJ2-7, with 8 bases that match TRBD2. V shed 3 bases, J shed 7 bases, and the junction held 11 bases outside the gene matches. The CDR3 has 14 residues. Looked up from germline, CDR1 is GTSNPN and CDR2 is SVGIG (reference sequence). CDR3 nucleotides: TGTGCCTGGAGAGCCCGGGCGGGAGGCTATGAGCAGTACTTC. Translation: CAWRARAGGYEQYF.

V is TRBV6-5 and J is TRBJ2-7, with 7 bases aligning to TRBD1. With 0 bases clipped from V and 7 bases from J, the junction kept 9 bases outside the gene matches. Germline loops: CDR1 MNHEY, CDR2 SVGAGI. CDR3 size: 15 residues. CDR3 sequence reads: CASSYSDRSFGEQYF. Written as DNA, the CDR3 is TGTGCCAGCAGTTACTCGGACAGGTCGTTCGGGGAGCAGTACTTC.

This sequence joins TRBV19 and TRBJ1-5; 7 nucleotides align to TRBD1. In germline, CDR1 is LNHDA, CDR2 SQIVND (reference sequence). V was pared by 2 bases and J by 7 bases, with 5 bases of the junction left unmatched. CDR3 length: 14 residues. CDR3 sequence: CASSIRDSLQPQHF. The CDR3 DNA reads as TGTGCCAGTAGTATAAGGGACAGTCTACAGCCCCAGCATTTT.

The chain uses TRBV7-6 and TRBJ1-1, with D perhaps TRBD1 (5 bases). V was cut by 5 bases and J by 5 bases, with 15 bases left in between. This CDR3 has 14 residues. The germline V gene has CDR1 SGHVS and CDR2 FNYEAQ. The CDR3 sequence is CASSPTARGTEAFF. The CDR3 nucleotides read TGTGCCAGCAGCCCAACTGCTCGGGGGACTGAAGCTTTCTTT.